One sample yielded the 22 T cell receptor beta chains listed below, sequenced in a study of blood T cells in healthy people across ages. With a J-beta primer mix and a sample-barcoded 5' primer, a second PCR ran about 7 to 12 cycles. TCRdb reprocessed the 5' RACE reads with MiXCR, giving one entry per CDR3 protein. The data contain 700,000 or so distinct CDR3 sequences, approximately 40% of them seen just once; the ten biggest clones take up approximately 31%. The sample comprised blood. Source of these receptors: an elderly man in good health.

This clonotype was observed a handful of times. The J gene is TRBJ2-1, the V gene TRBV20-1; 10 bases map to TRBD2. The CDR3 has 15 amino acids. CDR1 and CDR2 from the germline V gene are DFQATT and SNEGSKA (reference sequence). Germline trimming cut 3 bases from V and 9 bases from J; bases unmatched to any gene: 11. The CDR3 nucleotides are TGCAGTGCTAGGGCCCCAGCGGGAGGGGGGAGTGAGCAGTTCTTC. Protein sequence: CSARAPAGGGSEQFF.

The chain combines TRBV28 with TRBJ1-2, with D perhaps TRBD1 (6 bases). The CDR3 is made up of 14 amino acids. CDR1 MDHEN and CDR2 SYDVKM come from the germline V gene. V was shortened by 6 bases and J by 8 bases, with 19 bases between the two germline ends. The chain's CDR3 is CASRWGAGRAGYTF. CDR3 nucleotides: TGTGCCAGCAGATGGGGGGCGGGACGGGCGGGCTACACCTTC.

The chain carries TRBV7-2 and TRBJ2-5, with D perhaps given as TRBD1 or TRBD2 (6 bases each). The CDR3 has 16 amino acids. CDR1 and CDR2 (germline): SGHTA, FQGNSA. The germline V and J ends were trimmed by 4 bases and 2 bases, with 17 bases remaining between them. The DNA for the CDR3 is TGTGCCAGCAGCTCGCTCGGAGGGGGGATGCAAGAGACCCAGTACTTC. Encoded protein: CASSSLGGGMQETQYF.

This rearrangement joins TRBV7-2 to TRBJ2-3; 9 bases line up with TRBD1. The CDR3 length is 18 residues. J was trimmed by 0 bases and V by 3 bases; bases with no gene match: 10. Germline CDR1 reads SGHTA; CDR2 reads FQGNSA. In DNA form, the CDR3 reads TGTGCCAGCAGCTTCGCCTCTACAGGGGGCACTAGCACAGATACGCAGTATTTT. This codes for CASSFASTGGTSTDTQYF.

This clonotype was found a few times. V usage is TRBV28 and J usage is TRBJ2-7; D is possibly TRBD2 (5 bases). Trimming cost V 7 bases and J 3 bases, with 10 bases left between them. This CDR3 is built from 12 residues. Germline CDR1 and CDR2: MDHEN and SYDVKM. CDR3: CASTEGDYEQYF. CDR3 bases: TGTGCCAGCACCGAGGGTGACTACGAGCAGTACTTC.

In regard to this clonotype: This may come from a read error, since a much larger clone is one base off. This sequence joins TRBV29-1 and TRBJ2-1, with TRBD1 identical over 8 bases. The CDR3 is made up of 13 amino acids. Trimming cost V 3 bases and J 10 bases; bases outside gene matches: 8. CDR1 and CDR2 from the germline V gene are SQVTM and ANQGSEA. CDR3 sequence: CSVELGQGYEQFF. The CDR3 region has the DNA TGCAGCGTTGAGCTTGGACAGGGCTACGAGCAGTTCTTC.

Ten or more counts support this clonotype. The gene calls are TRBV12-3 or TRBV12-4 and TRBJ2-3, with D unclear. The length of the CDR3 is 11 residues. V gave up 6 bases and J gave up 4 bases, with 5 bases separating them. The DNA for the CDR3 is TGTGCCAGCAGCCCCGCAGATACGCAGTATTTT. Protein: CASSPADTQYF.

A few counts support this clonotype. The rearrangement uses TRBV12-3 or TRBV12-4 and TRBJ2-5; 7 nucleotides line up with TRBD2. The last part of the DNA fits TRBJ2-7 better; the J call may be wrong. The CDR3 has 14 residues. This chain's CDR3 is CASSLGGGAPEQYF. The CDR3 nucleotides are TGTGCCAGCAGTTTAGGCGGGGGAGCTCCCGAGCAGTACTTC.

The rearrangement uses TRBV9 and TRBJ2-1; D is perhaps TRBD1 (6 bases). The CDR3 length is 15 residues. The germline V gene has CDR1 SGDLS and CDR2 YYNGEE. V gave up 4 bases and J gave up 2 bases, with 13 bases separating them. CDR3 region: CASSRGGTPYNEQFF. The CDR3 DNA reads as TGTGCCAGCAGCCGAGGGGGAACCCCCTACAATGAGCAGTTCTTC.

This clonotype was seen only a few times. The chain combines TRBV13 with TRBJ2-1, with D possibly matching TRBD1 (5 bases). V dropped 5 bases and J dropped 4 bases, with 15 bases sitting between them. The germline gives CDR1 PRHDT, CDR2 FYEKMQ (reference sequence). This CDR3 spans 15 amino acids. The CDR3 loop reads CASSLNRLGYNEQFF. The CDR3 nucleotides are TGTGCCAGCAGCCTCAACAGGTTGGGGTACAATGAGCAGTTCTTC.

V is TRBV6-6 and J is TRBJ2-7; D possibly corresponds to TRBD1 (6 bases). CDR3 length: 14 amino acids. V shed 5 bases and J shed 0 bases, with 11 bases lying between them. Germline V gene sequence: CDR1 MNHNY, CDR2 SVGAGI (reference sequence). The CDR3 loop reads CASSTGQSSYEQYF. The CDR3 DNA sequence: TGTGCCAGCAGTACAGGGCAGAGCTCCTACGAGCAGTACTTC.

CDR3 nucleotide sequence: TGTGCCAGCAGCTGGTTGCAGGGGGTGAACACTGAAGCTTTCTTT. Amino acid sequence: CASSWLQGVNTEAFF. The V and J genes are TRBV5-6 and TRBJ1-1; 7 bases fit TRBD1. CDR1 is SGHDT and CDR2 is YYEEEE in the germline V gene. V trimming: 3 bases; J trimming: 0 bases; junction bases outside the gene matches: 5. This CDR3 is 15 amino acids long.

The chain combines TRBV6-2 or TRBV6-3 with TRBJ2-3; 10 bases are a match to TRBD2. The germline CDR1 and CDR2 sequences are MNHEY and SVGEGT. The CDR3 has 16 amino acids. V gave up 7 bases and J gave up 6 bases; unmatched junction bases: 13. The CDR3 spells CASTDGLAGATDTQYF. The CDR3 DNA follows: TGTGCCAGCACCGACGGGCTAGCGGGGGCTACGGATACGCAGTATTTT.

This rearrangement joins TRBV7-9 to TRBJ2-7; 8 bases match TRBD1. The V segment lost 5 bases and the J segment 10 bases; nucleotides outside the gene matches: 7. CDR3 length equals 12 residues. The germline V gene has CDR1 SEHNR and CDR2 FQNEAQ (reference sequence). CDR3 bases: TGTGCCAGCAGCCCCCGGACAGGGAAACAGTACTTC. This codes for CASSPRTGKQYF. The whole variable domain, filled in from reference TRBV7-9 and TRBJ2-7, reads DTGVSQNPRHKITKRGQNVTFRCDPISEHNRLYWYRQTLGQGPEFLTYFQNEAQLEKSRLLSDRFSAERPKGSFSTLEIQRTEQGDSAMYLCASSPRTGKQYFGPGTRLTVT.

This chain links TRBV27 with TRBJ2-3; 9 positions match TRBD1. Germline lookup yields CDR1 MNHEY and CDR2 SMNVEV (reference sequence). The CDR3 runs to 16 residues. Trimming at V came to 7 bases and at J to 4 bases, leaving 12 bases not matched to a gene. CDR3 in DNA: TGTGCCAGCACCGTTAGGTCACAGGGGGCCTCAGATACGCAGTATTTT. As protein: CASTVRSQGASDTQYF.

The V call is TRBV28, the J call TRBJ2-4; the match to TRBD1 covers 7 bases. Germline V lookup: CDR1 MDHEN, CDR2 SYDVKM. The CDR3 spans 15 residues. V was pared by 7 bases and J by 3 bases, with 9 bases of the junction left unmatched. The CDR3 here is CASINRGVGKNIQYF. For the CDR3, the DNA is TGTGCCAGCATCAACAGGGGTGTGGGCAAAAACATTCAGTACTTC. The full variable domain, its missing parts supplied by reference TRBV28 and TRBJ2-4, is DVKVTQSSRYLVKRTGEKVFLECVQDMDHENMFWYRQDPGLGLRLIYFSYDVKMKEKGDIPEGYSVSREKKERFSLILESASTNQTSMYLCASINRGVGKNIQYFGAGTRLSVL.

This chain joins TRBV11-2 and TRBJ2-3; D ambiguous. Trimming pared 0 bases from V and 6 bases from J, leaving 10 bases between. The CDR3 spans 14 residues. Per the germline V gene, CDR1 is SGHAT and CDR2 is FQNNGV. The CDR3 loop is CASSLDPVRDTQYF. For the CDR3, the DNA is TGTGCCAGCAGCTTAGATCCGGTTAGGGATACGCAGTATTTT. Complete variable domain (other parts from reference TRBV11-2 and TRBJ2-3): EAGVAQSPRYKIIEKRQSVAFWCNPISGHATLYWYQQILGQGPKLLIQFQNNGVVDDSQLPKDRFSAERLKGVDSTLKIQPAKLEDSAVYLCASSLDPVRDTQYFGPGTRLTVL.

The chain couples TRBV21-1 to TRBJ1-6. TRBV21-1 is a pseudogene segment. The CDR3 has 18 amino acids. The CDR3 loop is CASSSGRPNWDPNSPLHF. The CDR3 bases are TGTGCCAGCAGCTCCGGCAGGCCCAATTGGGATCCCAATTCACCCCTCCACTTT.

This chain connects TRBV20-1 to TRBJ2-1; 7 nucleotides line up with TRBD2. The DNA end favors TRBJ2-7, so the J call may be wrong. Germline values: CDR1 DFQATT, CDR2 SNEGSKA (reference sequence). CDR3 length: 16 amino acids. In nucleotides, the CDR3 is TGCAGTGCTAGAGCTGGGACTATCGCCGCCTACAATGAGCAGTACTTC. It encodes CSARAGTIAAYNEQYF.

The rearrangement uses TRBV4-2 and TRBJ2-2, with D tentatively TRBD2 (5 bases). Germline V CDR1 and CDR2: LGHNA, YNFKEQ. V lost 1 base to trimming and J lost 3 bases, with 12 bases between them. The CDR3 is made up of 16 amino acids. The CDR3 sequence is CASSQVSGRDTGELFF. CDR3 nucleotides: TGTGCCAGCAGCCAAGTTTCCGGGCGGGACACCGGGGAGCTGTTTTTT.

The chain joins TRBV7-9 to TRBJ2-7; tentative D call: TRBD1 (6 bases). V gave up 6 bases and J gave up 0 bases, with 15 bases separating them. The CDR3 has 15 residues. Per germline, CDR1 SEHNR and CDR2 FQNEAQ (reference sequence). This CDR3 is CASRPGHTISYEQYF. The CDR3 DNA is TGTGCCAGCAGGCCGGGACACACCATCTCCTACGAGCAGTACTTC.

The J gene is TRBJ1-2, the V gene TRBV7-2; a possible D gene is TRBD1 (6 bases). Between the trimmed V and J ends, which lost 4 bases and 5 bases, there was a span of 14 bases. The germline gives CDR1 SGHTA, CDR2 FQGNSA. The CDR3 sequence is 14 residues long. The CDR3 here is CASSSQQGRYGYTF. DNA for the CDR3: TGTGCCAGCAGCTCCCAACAGGGCCGGTATGGCTACACCTTC.